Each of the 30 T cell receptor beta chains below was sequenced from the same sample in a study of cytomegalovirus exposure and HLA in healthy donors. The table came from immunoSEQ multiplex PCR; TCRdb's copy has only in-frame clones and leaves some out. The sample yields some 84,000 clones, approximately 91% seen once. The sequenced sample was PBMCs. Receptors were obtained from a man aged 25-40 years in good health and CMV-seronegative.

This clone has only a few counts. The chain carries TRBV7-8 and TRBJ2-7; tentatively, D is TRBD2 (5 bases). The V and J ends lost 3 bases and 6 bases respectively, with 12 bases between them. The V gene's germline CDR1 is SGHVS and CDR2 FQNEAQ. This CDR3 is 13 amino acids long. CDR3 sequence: CASSFQPGIEQYF. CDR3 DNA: TGTGCCAGCAGCTTTCAACCGGGAATCGAGCAGTACTTC.

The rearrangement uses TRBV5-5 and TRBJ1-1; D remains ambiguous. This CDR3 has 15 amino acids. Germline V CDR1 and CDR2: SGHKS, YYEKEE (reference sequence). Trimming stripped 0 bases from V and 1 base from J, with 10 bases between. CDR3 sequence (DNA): TGTGCCAGCAGCTTGGTTCAGGCAGAGAACACTGAAGCTTTCTTT. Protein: CASSLVQAENTEAFF.

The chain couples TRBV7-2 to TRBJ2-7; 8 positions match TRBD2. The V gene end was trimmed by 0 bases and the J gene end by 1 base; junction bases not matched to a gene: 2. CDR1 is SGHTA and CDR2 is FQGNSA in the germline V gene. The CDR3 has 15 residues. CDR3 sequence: CASSLASGGSYEQYF. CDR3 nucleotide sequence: TGTGCCAGCAGCTTAGCCAGCGGGGGATCCTACGAGCAGTACTTC.

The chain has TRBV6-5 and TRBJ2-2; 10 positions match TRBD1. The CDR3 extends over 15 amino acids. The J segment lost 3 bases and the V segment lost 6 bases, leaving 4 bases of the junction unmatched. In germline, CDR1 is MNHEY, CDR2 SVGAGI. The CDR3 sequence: CASRRQGAHTGELFF. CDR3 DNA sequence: TGTGCCAGCAGGCGACAGGGGGCGCACACCGGGGAGCTGTTTTTT.

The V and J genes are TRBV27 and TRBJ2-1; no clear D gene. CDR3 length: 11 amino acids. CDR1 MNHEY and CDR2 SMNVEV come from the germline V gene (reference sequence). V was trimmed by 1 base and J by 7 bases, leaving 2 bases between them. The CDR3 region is CASSLLNEQFF. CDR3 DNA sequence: TGTGCCAGCAGTTTATTAAATGAGCAGTTCTTC.

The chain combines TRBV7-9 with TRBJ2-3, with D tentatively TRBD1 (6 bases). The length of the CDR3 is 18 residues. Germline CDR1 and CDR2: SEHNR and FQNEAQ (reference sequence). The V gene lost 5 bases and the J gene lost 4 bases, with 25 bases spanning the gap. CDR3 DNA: TGTGCCAGCAGCCCCGGGACATTGAATGGCTGGATCCCAGATACGCAGTATTTT. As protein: CASSPGTLNGWIPDTQYF.

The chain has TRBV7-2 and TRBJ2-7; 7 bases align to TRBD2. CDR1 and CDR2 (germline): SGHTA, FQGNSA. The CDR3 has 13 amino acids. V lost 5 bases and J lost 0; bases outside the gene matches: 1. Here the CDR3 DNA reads TGTGCCAGCAGCCGGGGGGACTCCTACGAGCAGTACTTC. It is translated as CASSRGDSYEQYF.

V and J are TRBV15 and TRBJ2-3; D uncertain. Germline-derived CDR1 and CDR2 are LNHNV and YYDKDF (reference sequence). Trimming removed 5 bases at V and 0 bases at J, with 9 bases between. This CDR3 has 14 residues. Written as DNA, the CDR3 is TGTGCCACCAGCCTTTTGGCTAGCACAGATACGCAGTATTTT. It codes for CATSLLASTDTQYF.

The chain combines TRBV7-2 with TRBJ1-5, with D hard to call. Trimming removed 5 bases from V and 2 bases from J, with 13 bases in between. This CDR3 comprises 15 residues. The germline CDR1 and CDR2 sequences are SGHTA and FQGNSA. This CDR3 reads CASSLGAAGNQPQHF. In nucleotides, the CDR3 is TGTGCCAGCAGCCTAGGAGCCGCCGGCAATCAGCCCCAGCATTTT.

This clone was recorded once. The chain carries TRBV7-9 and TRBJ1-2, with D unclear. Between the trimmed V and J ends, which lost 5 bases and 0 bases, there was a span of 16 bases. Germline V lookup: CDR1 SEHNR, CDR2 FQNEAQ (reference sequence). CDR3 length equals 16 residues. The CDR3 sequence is CASSPLNSAANYGYTF. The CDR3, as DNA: TGTGCCAGCAGCCCCCTAAATTCAGCGGCTAACTATGGCTACACCTTC.

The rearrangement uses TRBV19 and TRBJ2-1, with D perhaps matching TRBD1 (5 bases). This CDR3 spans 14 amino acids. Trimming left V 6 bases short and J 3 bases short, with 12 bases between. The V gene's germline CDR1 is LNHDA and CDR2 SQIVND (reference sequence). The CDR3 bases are TGTGCCAGTAGGAGCCCAGGGCGCTACAATGAGCAGTTCTTC. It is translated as CASRSPGRYNEQFF.

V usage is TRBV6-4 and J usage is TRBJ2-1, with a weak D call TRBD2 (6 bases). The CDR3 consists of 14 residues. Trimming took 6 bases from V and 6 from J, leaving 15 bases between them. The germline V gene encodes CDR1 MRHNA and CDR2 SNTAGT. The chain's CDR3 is CASSPRGTRNEQFF. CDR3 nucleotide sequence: TGTGCCAGCAGCCCCCGGGGGACTCGCAATGAGCAGTTCTTC.

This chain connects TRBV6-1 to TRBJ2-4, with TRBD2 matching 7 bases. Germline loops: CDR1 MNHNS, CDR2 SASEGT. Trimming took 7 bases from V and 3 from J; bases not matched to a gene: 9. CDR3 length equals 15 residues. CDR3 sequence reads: CASMVGGEGKNIQYF. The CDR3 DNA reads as TGTGCCAGCATGGTGGGGGGGGAGGGCAAAAACATTCAGTACTTC.

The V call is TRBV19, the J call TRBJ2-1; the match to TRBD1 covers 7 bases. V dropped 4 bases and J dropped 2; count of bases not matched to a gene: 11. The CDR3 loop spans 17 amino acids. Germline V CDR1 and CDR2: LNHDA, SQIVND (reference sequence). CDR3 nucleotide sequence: TGTGCCAGTAGTACCCGAAGGGGGCAGTCCGCCTACAATGAGCAGTTCTTC. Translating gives CASSTRRGQSAYNEQFF.

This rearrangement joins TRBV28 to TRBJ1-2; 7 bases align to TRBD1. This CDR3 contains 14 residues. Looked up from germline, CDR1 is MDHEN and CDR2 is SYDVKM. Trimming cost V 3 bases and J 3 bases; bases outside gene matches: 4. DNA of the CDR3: TGTGCCAGCAGTTTCGGGACAGAAGACTATGGCTACACCTTC. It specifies CASSFGTEDYGYTF.

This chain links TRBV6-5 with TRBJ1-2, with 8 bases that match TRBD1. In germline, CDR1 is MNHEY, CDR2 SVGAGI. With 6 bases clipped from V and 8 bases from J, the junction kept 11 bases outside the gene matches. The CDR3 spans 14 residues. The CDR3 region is CASSLRTGFDGYTF. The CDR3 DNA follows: TGTGCCAGCAGCCTGAGGACAGGGTTTGACGGCTACACCTTC.

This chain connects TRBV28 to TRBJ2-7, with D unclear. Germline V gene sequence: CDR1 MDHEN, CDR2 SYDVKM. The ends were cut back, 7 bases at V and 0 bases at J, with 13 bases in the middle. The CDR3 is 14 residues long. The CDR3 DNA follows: TGTGCCAGCAATCCTCTGGAGAGCTCCTACGAGCAGTACTTC. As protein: CASNPLESSYEQYF. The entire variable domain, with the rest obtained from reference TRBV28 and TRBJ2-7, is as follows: DVKVTQSSRYLVKRTGEKVFLECVQDMDHENMFWYRQDPGLGLRLIYFSYDVKMKEKGDIPEGYSVSREKKERFSLILESASTNQTSMYLCASNPLESSYEQYFGPGTRLTVT.

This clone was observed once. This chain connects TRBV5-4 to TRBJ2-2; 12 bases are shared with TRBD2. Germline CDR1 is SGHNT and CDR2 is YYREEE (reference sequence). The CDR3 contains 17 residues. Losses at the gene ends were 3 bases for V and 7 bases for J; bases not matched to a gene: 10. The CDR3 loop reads CASSSNLAGGFSGELFF. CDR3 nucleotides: TGTGCCAGCAGCTCCAACCTAGCGGGAGGGTTCAGCGGGGAGCTGTTTTTT.

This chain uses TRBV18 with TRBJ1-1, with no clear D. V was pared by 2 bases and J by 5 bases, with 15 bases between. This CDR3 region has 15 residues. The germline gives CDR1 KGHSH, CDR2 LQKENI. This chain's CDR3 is CASSPEAHKKTEAFF. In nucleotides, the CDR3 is TGTGCCAGCTCACCAGAGGCCCATAAGAAGACTGAAGCTTTCTTT.

Here the CDR3 reads CASSLGGRNIQYF. CDR3 nucleotide sequence: TGTGCCAGCAGCTTGGGGGGTCGGAACATTCAGTACTTC. The chain joins TRBV11-3 to TRBJ2-4; a weak D match, TRBD2 (6 bases). The length of the CDR3 is 13 residues. Trimming left V 3 bases short and J 7 bases short, with 10 bases between. CDR1 and CDR2 from the germline V gene are SGHNT and YENEEA.

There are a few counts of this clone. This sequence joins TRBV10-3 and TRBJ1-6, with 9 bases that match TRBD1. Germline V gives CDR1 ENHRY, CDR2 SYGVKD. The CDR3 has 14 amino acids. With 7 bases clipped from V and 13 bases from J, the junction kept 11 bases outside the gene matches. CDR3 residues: CAIMGQGPSAPLHF. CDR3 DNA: TGTGCCATCATGGGACAGGGACCCTCTGCCCCCCTCCACTTT.

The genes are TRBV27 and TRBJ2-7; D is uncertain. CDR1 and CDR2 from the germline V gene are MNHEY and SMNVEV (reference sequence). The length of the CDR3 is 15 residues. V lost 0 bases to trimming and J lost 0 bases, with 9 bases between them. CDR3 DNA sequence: TGTGCCAGCAGTTTATCGTCTACAGACTCCTACGAGCAGTACTTC. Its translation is CASSLSSTDSYEQYF.

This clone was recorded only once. The CDR3 bases are TGTGCCAGCAGCCTCCCAAAAGGGGGGGTCTTCACTGAAGCTTTCTTT. Its translation: CASSLPKGGVFTEAFF. V usage is TRBV7-8 and J usage is TRBJ1-1, with TRBD1 as a possible D gene (6 bases). V was cut by 5 bases and J by 4 bases, with 20 bases left in between. This CDR3 is 16 amino acids long. Germline CDR1 is SGHVS and CDR2 is FQNEAQ.

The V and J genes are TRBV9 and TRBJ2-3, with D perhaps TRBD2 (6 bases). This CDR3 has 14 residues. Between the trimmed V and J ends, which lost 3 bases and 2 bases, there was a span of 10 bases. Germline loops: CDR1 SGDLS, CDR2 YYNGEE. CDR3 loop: CASSAGTHTDTQYF. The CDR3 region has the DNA TGTGCCAGCAGCGCCGGGACTCACACAGATACGCAGTATTTT.

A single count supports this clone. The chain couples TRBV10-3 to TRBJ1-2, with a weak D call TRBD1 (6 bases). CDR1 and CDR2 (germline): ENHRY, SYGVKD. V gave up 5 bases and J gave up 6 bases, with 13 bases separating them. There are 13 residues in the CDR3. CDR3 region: CAISQAGGDGYTF. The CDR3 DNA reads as TGTGCCATCAGTCAGGCGGGGGGCGATGGCTACACCTTC.

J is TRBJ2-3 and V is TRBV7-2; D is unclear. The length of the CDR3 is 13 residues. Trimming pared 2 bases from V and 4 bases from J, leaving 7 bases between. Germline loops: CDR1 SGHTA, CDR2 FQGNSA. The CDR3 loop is CASSLIAADTQYF. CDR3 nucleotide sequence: TGTGCCAGCAGCTTAATTGCGGCAGATACGCAGTATTTT. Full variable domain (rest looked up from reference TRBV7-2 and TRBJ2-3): GAGVSQSPSNKVTEKGKDVELRCDPISGHTALYWYRQSLGQGLEFLIYFQGNSAPDKSGLPSDRFSAERTGGSVSTLTIQRTQQEDSAVYLCASSLIAADTQYFGPGTRLTVL.

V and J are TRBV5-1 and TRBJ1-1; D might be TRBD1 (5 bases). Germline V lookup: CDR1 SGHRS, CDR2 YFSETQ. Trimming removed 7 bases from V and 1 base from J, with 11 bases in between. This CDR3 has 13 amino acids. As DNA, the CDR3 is TGCGCCAGCGGACAATGGGGGAACACTGAAGCTTTCTTT. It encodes CASGQWGNTEAFF. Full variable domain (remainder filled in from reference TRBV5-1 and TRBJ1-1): KAGVTQTPRYLIKTRGQQVTLSCSPISGHRSVSWYQQTPGQGLQFLFEYFSETQRNKGNFPGRFSGRQFSNSRSEMNVSTLELGDSALYLCASGQWGNTEAFFGQGTRLTVV.

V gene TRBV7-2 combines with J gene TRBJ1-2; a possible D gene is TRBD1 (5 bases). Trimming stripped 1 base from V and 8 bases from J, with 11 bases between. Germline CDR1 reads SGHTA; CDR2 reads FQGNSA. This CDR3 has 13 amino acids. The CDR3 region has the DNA TGTGCCAGCAGCTTAGTCCCTAGGGGAGGCTACACCTTC. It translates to CASSLVPRGGYTF.

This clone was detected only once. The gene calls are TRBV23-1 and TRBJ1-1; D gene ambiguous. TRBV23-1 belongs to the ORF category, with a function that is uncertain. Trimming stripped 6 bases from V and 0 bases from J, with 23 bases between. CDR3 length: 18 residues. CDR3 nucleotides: TGCGCCAGCAGCCAAAGAGGGCCACTAACTTTCATGAACACTGAAGCTTTCTTT. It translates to CASSQRGPLTFMNTEAFF.

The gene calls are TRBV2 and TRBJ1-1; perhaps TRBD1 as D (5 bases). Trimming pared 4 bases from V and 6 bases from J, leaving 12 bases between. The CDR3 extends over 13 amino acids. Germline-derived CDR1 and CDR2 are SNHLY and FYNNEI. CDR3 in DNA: TGTGCCAGCAGTGCCTCAGGGAATTCTGAAGCTTTCTTT. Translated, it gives CASSASGNSEAFF.